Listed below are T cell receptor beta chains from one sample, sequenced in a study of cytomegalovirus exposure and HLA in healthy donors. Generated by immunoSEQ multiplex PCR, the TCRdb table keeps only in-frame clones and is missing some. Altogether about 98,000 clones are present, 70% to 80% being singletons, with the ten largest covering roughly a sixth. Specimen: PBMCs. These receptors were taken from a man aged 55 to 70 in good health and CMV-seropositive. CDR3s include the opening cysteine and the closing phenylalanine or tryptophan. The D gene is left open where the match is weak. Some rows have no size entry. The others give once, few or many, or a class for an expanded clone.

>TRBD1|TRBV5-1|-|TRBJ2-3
TGCGCCAGCAGCCAGGGACAGGGGGCAGGTGCAGATACGCAGTATTTT
CASSQGQGAGADTQYF
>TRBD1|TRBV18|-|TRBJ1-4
TGTGCCAGCTCACGGGACAGGGGTCCAAATGAAAAACTGTTTTTT
CASSRDRGPNEKLFF
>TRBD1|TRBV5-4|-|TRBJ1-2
TGTGCCAGCAGACCGGGACAGACCCTCCGTGGCTACACCTTC
CASRPGQTLRGYTF
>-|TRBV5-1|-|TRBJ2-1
TGCGCCAGCAGCCGCACAGGGTATAGTGAGCAGTTCTTC
CASSRTGYSEQFF
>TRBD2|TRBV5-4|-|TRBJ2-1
TGTGCCAGCGATGGGGGGACTAGCGGGAAAGGCTCCTACAATGAGCAGTTCTTC
CASDGGTSGKGSYNEQFF
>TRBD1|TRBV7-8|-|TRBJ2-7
TGTGCCAGCAGCTTAGCGGGGACAGGGGGCAACGACGAGCAGTACTTC
CASSLAGTGGNDEQYF
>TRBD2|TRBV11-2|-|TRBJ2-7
TGTGCCAGCAGCTTAGATCAAATAATCGGCGGGGGGGCTTCCTACGAGCAGTACTTC
CASSLDQIIGGGASYEQYF
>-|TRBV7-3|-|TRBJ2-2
TGTGCCAGCAGCTTAGGACAGACCACCGGGGAGCTGTTTTTT
CASSLGQTTGELFF
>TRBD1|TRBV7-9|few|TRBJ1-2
TGTGCCAGCAGCCCACCGACAGGGCTGCTTGGCTACACCTTC
CASSPPTGLLGYTF
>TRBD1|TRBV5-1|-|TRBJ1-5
TGCGCCAGCAGCTTGGAGGGGGCTAATAGCAATCAGCCCCAGCATTTT
CASSLEGANSNQPQHF
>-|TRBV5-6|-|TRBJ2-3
TGTGCCAGCAGCTTCGCGGGTCGAGATACGCAGTATTTT
CASSFAGRDTQYF
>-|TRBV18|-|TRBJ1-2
TGTGCCAGCTCGCAAATCGGGAAAGCTGTTGATGGCTACACCTTC
CASSQIGKAVDGYTF
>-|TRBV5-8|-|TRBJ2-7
TGTGCCAGCAGTCGAGGGCCTACCTACGAGCAGTACTTC
CASSRGPTYEQYF
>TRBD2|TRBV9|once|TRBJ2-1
TGTGCCAGCAGCGCGGGACTAGCGGGGGCCAACAATGAGCAGTTCTTC
CASSAGLAGANNEQFF
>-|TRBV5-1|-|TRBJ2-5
TGCGCCAGCAGCCCCTTGAGGAGGGGAGAGACCCAGTACTTC
CASSPLRRGETQYF
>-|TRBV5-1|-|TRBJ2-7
TGCGCCAGCAGCCCCCAGGCCCCCTCCTACGAGCAGTACTTC
CASSPQAPSYEQYF
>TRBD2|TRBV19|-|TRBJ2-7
TGTGCCAGTAGGTTAGCGGGTGTCGTGGGGGAGCAGTACTTC
CASRLAGVVGEQYF
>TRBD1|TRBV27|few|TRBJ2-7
TGTGCCAGCAGTTTCGGACAGGGGGCCGAGCAGTACTTC
CASSFGQGAEQYF
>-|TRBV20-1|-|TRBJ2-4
TGCAGAGGGGACATCGAGGGCATTCAGTACTTC
CRGDIEGIQYF
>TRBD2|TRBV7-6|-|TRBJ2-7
TGTGCCAGCAGCTTAGTGCCCAGGGAGGGCGAGCAGTACTTC
CASSLVPREGEQYF
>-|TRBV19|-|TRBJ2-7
TGTGCCAGTAGTATAGTTAGAGGACATGAGCAGTACTTC
CASSIVRGHEQYF
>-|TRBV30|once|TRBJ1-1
TGTGCCTGGACCGTGGGCCAGGGGAGTACTGAAGCTTTCTTT
CAWTVGQGSTEAFF
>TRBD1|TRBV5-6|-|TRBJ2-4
TGTGCCAGCAGCACAGGGACAGAACTAGCCAAAAACATTCAGTACTTC
CASSTGTELAKNIQYF
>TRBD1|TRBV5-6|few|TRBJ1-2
TGTGCCAGCAGTAGTCAGGGGGCGGAGGGCTACACCTTC
CASSSQGAEGYTF
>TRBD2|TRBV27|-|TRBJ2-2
TGTGCCAGCAGCCGGACTAGCGGGGGGGCGGTCGGGGAGCTGTTTTTT
CASSRTSGGAVGELFF
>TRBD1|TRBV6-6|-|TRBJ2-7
TGTGCCAGCAGTTACTCGGGACAGGGAGACTACGAGCAGTACTTC
CASSYSGQGDYEQYF
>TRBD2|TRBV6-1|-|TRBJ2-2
TGTGCCAGCGCAGTGGGAGGGACCGGGGAGCTGTTTTTT
CASAVGGTGELFF
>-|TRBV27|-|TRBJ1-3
TGTGCCAGCAGTCGAGGCACGAGCTCTGGAAACACCATATATTTT
CASSRGTSSGNTIYF
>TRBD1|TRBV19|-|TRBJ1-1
TGTGCCAGTAGTCCGCAACAGGGGATCACTGAAGCTTTCTTT
CASSPQQGITEAFF
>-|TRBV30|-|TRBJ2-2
TGTGCCTGGAGTAAGAATAGAGGTGGGACCGGGGAGCTGTTTTTT
CAWSKNRGGTGELFF
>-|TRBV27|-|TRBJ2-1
TGTGCCAGCAGCTTACAGGACTCCTACAATGAGCAGTTCTTC
CASSLQDSYNEQFF
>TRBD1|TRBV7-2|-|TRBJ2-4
TGTGCCAGCAGCTTAGGGACAGGGTGGAACATTCAGTACTTC
CASSLGTGWNIQYF
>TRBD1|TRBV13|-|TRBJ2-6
TGTGCCAGCAGCCAAGGACAGGTCAGCTCTGGGGCCAACGTCCTGACTTTC
CASSQGQVSSGANVLTF
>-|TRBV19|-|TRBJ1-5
TGTGCCAGTAGTACGCCCCACCGGGACAACCCAGCGGGACAGCCCCAGCATTTT
CASSTPHRDNPAGQPQHF
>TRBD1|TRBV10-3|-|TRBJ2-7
TGTGCCGCACTGGACAGGGAAGTCTACGAGCAGTACTTC
CAALDREVYEQYF
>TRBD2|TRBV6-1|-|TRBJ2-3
TGTGCCAGCAGTGAATATCTCTGGCTAGCGGGGGGACCCACCCACAAAAGCACAGATACGCAGTATTTT
CASSEYLWLAGGPTHKSTDTQYF